This TCR beta chain was found in a study of early stage breast cancer tumors. Study overall: Most invasive tumors, about 80% of the 16, were ER+/PR+/HER2-. Invasive lobular carcinomas made up about 30% of the 12 ER+/PR+/HER2- tumors. Average read coverage per sample was roughly 10-fold. Study-level results: In about 90% of the 16 patients, blood comparison separated tumor from normal breast.

Assay used: immunoSEQ multiplex PCR; TCRdb lists only in-frame clones, some missing. The table lists around 40,000 clones, over 70% of them singletons. With respect to this clone: Its antigen is unknown.

Germline lookup yields CDR1 SGHRS and CDR2 YFSETQ. V lost 4 bases to trimming and J lost 6 bases; unmatched junction nucleotides: 14. The CDR3 loop spans 17 amino acids. The sequenced sample was blood. This sequence originates from a person aged 55-75 years with breast cancer. The J gene is TRBJ1-2, the V gene TRBV5-1; TRBD1 matches at 11 bases. CDR3 nucleotide sequence: TGCGCCAGCAGCGGAGGTTCCGGACAGGGGGCGCGGAATGGCTACACCTTC. Translating gives CASSGGSGQGARNGYTF.